These 5 T cell receptor beta chains were sequenced from one sample in a study of STAT5B mutations in CD4+ large granular lymphocyte leukemia. TCRdb keeps only in-frame clones here, not all; method: immunoSEQ multiplex PCR. The sample contains over 25,000 clones, approximately 80% of which appear only once. The sample taken for sequencing was CD4+ T cells from blood buffy coats. These receptors were taken from a human donor in good health.

This rearrangement joins TRBV7-2 to TRBJ2-3, with 11 bases fitting TRBD2. The CDR3 totals 16 residues. The germline gives CDR1 SGHTA, CDR2 FQGNSA. V lost 5 bases and J lost 1; bases outside the gene matches: 5. The CDR3: CASSRLAGLGTDTQYF. The CDR3 DNA sequence: TGTGCCAGCAGCCGACTAGCGGGACTGGGCACAGATACGCAGTATTTT. Full variable domain (missing parts from reference TRBV7-2 and TRBJ2-3): GAGVSQSPSNKVTEKGKDVELRCDPISGHTALYWYRQSLGQGLEFLIYFQGNSAPDKSGLPSDRFSAERTGGSVSTLTIQRTQQEDSAVYLCASSRLAGLGTDTQYFGPGTRLTVL.

The genes are TRBV19 and TRBJ1-2, with TRBD1 as a possible D gene (5 bases). This CDR3 contains 15 residues. V was trimmed by 5 bases and J by 6 bases, leaving 19 bases between them. Germline CDR1 and CDR2: LNHDA and SQIVND (reference sequence). CDR3 coding DNA: TGTGCCAGTAGTCCCCGGGACCCCTCTTTAAATGGCTACACCTTC. Protein product: CASSPRDPSLNGYTF.

This clone has just one count. The sample holds other DNA sequences that translate to the same CDR3. The genes are TRBV5-4 and TRBJ2-5; TRBD2 aligns across 7 bases. Germline CDR1 is SGHNT and CDR2 is YYREEE (reference sequence). The CDR3 extends over 14 amino acids. Trimming cost V 0 bases and J 4 bases; bases outside gene matches: 3. Here the CDR3 reads CASSLGGGGETQYF. The CDR3 DNA reads TGTGCCAGCAGCTTGGGGGGCGGGGGAGAGACCCAGTACTTC.

The V and J genes are TRBV6-1 and TRBJ1-1; unclear D gene. This CDR3 region has 11 residues. V lost 5 bases to trimming and J lost 12 bases, with 13 bases between them. Per the germline V gene, CDR1 is MNHNS and CDR2 is SASEGT. In nucleotides, the CDR3 is TGTGCCAGCAGTTACGTGAGTAAGACTTTCTTT. Residues: CASSYVSKTFF.

J is TRBJ2-7 and V is TRBV6-1; D is ambiguous. The germline V gene has CDR1 MNHNS and CDR2 SASEGT. Trimming removed 4 bases at V and 4 bases at J, with 2 bases between. The CDR3 loop spans 10 amino acids. Here the CDR3 DNA reads TGTGCCAGCAGTGTGTACGAGCAGTACGTC. Translation: CASSVYEQYV.